The clone carrying this T cell receptor (beta chain) has a handful of counts. Its cognate antigen is unknown. This sample is drawn from a study of T cell repertoires in cytomegalovirus infection. Background on the study: From public TCR beta signatures came an indication of both CMV infection and matching HLA type.

TCRdb analysed the reads with MiXCR anew, one entry per CDR3 protein. The table has fewer than 550,000 distinct CDR3 sequences, 15% to 20% seen once. Whole-study results and caveats: The ex vivo response was dominated by HLA-C-restricted CMV-specific TCR beta clonotypes. Carriers of CMV plus the relevant HLA were identified by cumulative public TCR beta family frequency.

Trimming stripped 0 bases from V and 5 bases from J, with 16 bases between. Germline CDR1 reads MGHRA; CDR2 reads YSYEKL. CDR3 length: 16 amino acids. The sequence derives from a human donor in good health (CMV status not recorded). Some clones in this sample may be carry-over from other donors' samples. The rearrangement joins TRBV4-1 to TRBJ1-2; weak D call: TRBD1 (6 bases). The material sequenced was CD8+ T cells from PBMCs. CDR3 nucleotide sequence: TGCGCCAGCAGCCAAGATCCCGGCCGGGGGCAATATGGCTACACCTTC. Residues: CASSQDPGRGQYGYTF.